This TCR beta chain comes out of a study of blood T cell repertoires in COVID-19. As for the study in general: The United States, Italy and Spain provided the acute and convalescent COVID-19 samples. T cells, B-cell-depleted T cells, or PBMCs provided the cDNA or gDNA that served as material.

Under the authors' procedure: Scientists estimated how many nucleated cells there were by amplifying reference gene primers. TCRdb's table, derived via immunoSEQ multiplex PCR, lists solely in-frame clones and lacks some. V and J calls and clone size are those listed in that table; D and trimming were worked out from the DNA. The table includes fewer than 350,000 clones, around 86% detected once. Germline V CDR1 and CDR2: SGHNT, YYREEE (reference sequence). V was pared by 0 bases and J by 4 bases, with 2 bases of the junction left unmatched. The CDR3 has 14 amino acids. The TCR sequence derives from a man aged 35 to 55 with active or convalescent COVID-19. Sequencing was done on a sample of peripheral blood. This sequence joins TRBV5-4 and TRBJ2-3; TRBD2 aligns across 7 bases. CDR3 coding DNA: TGTGCCAGCAGCTTGGCCAGCGGGGCAGATACGCAGTATTTT. This codes for CASSLASGADTQYF. Based on the CDR3 plus reference TRBV5-4 and TRBJ2-3, the full variable domain is ETGVTQSPTHLIKTRGQQVTLRCSSQSGHNTVSWYQQALGQGPQFIFQYYREEENGRGNFPPRFSGLQFPNYSSELNVNALELDDSALYLCASSLASGADTQYFGPGTRLTVL.